Below are 11 T cell receptor beta chains sequenced from a single sample in a study of OX40 agonist ivuxolimab in advanced cancers. Libraries were prepared by immunoSEQ multiplex PCR; TCRdb keeps only in-frame clonotypes and omits some of them. This sample carries about 83,000 clones, about 81% of them seen once, and the ten largest clones take around 7.8%. The input for sequencing was CD4+ or CD8+ T cells sorted from blood, taken in a trial of the OX40 agonist ivuxolimab. The source of these receptors is an adult with an advanced solid tumor such as melanoma, head and neck, liver or kidney cancer.

DNA for the CDR3: TGTGCCAGCAGCCAAGCGGAAAACACCGGGGAGCTGTTTTTT. Translated: CASSQAENTGELFF. This chain connects TRBV4-2 to TRBJ2-2; D gene unclear. Between the trimmed V and J ends, which lost 1 base and 2 bases, there was a span of 5 bases. This CDR3 contains 14 residues. CDR1 and CDR2 from the germline V gene are LGHNA and YNFKEQ.

A few counts support this clone. At one end the junction does not follow the germline gene, possibly because of a read error. The chain combines TRBV7-7 with TRBJ2-1; a possible D gene is TRBD1 (7 bases). Germline loops: CDR1 SSHAT, CDR2 FNYEAQ (reference sequence). The CDR3 loop spans 14 amino acids. CDR3 sequence reads: CASSSQPGGNEQFF. For the CDR3, the DNA is TGTGCTAGCAGCTCCCAACCAGGGGGGAATGAGCAGTTCTTC.

CDR3: CASSEGSLAGGRTDTQYF. In DNA form, the CDR3 reads TGTGCCAGCAGTGAAGGGAGCCTAGCGGGAGGCCGCACAGATACGCAGTATTTT. The J gene is TRBJ2-3, the V gene TRBV2, with 11 bases lining up with TRBD2. CDR3 length equals 18 residues. From germline, CDR1 is SNHLY and CDR2 FYNNEI. Losses at the gene ends were 1 base for V and 1 base for J; bases not matched to a gene: 7.

The chain recombines TRBV15 with TRBJ2-3; 7 bases agree with TRBD2. CDR1 and CDR2 from the germline V gene are LNHNV and YYDKDF (reference sequence). The CDR3 length is 15 residues. V dropped 0 bases and J dropped 2; count of bases not matched to a gene: 2. Here the CDR3 DNA reads TGTGCCACCAGCAGAGAACAGCGGGACACAGATACGCAGTATTTT. This codes for CATSREQRDTDTQYF.

This rearrangement joins TRBV7-3 to TRBJ2-6, with 7 bases matching TRBD1. CDR1 and CDR2 (germline): SGHTA, FQGTGA. V lost 0 bases to trimming and J lost 2 bases; unmatched junction nucleotides: 1. The CDR3 consists of 16 residues. As DNA, the CDR3 is TGTGCCAGCAGCTTAACAGGGGGCACTGGGGCCAACGTCCTGACTTTC. Residues: CASSLTGGTGANVLTF.

This chain uses TRBV30 with TRBJ2-7; maybe TRBD2 (5 bases). The CDR3 runs to 12 residues. The germline V gene encodes CDR1 GTSNPN and CDR2 SVGIG (reference sequence). V gave up 1 base and J gave up 7 bases, with 11 bases separating them. CDR3 coding DNA: TGTGCCTGGAGTGGGCTGCCGGGGGAGCAGTACTTC. It yields the protein CAWSGLPGEQYF.

The table lists this clone with a count of one. CDR3 protein: CASSLGFGQNTEAFF. In nucleotides, the CDR3 is TGCGCCAGCAGCTTGGGTTTCGGACAGAACACTGAAGCTTTCTTT. The rearrangement uses TRBV5-1 and TRBJ1-1; D is possibly TRBD1 (5 bases). The ends were cut back, 0 bases at V and 1 base at J, with 10 bases in the middle. The CDR3 consists of 15 residues. Germline-derived CDR1 and CDR2 are SGHRS and YFSETQ. Looking up the rest from reference TRBV5-1 and TRBJ1-1 gives the full variable domain: KAGVTQTPRYLIKTRGQQVTLSCSPISGHRSVSWYQQTPGQGLQFLFEYFSETQRNKGNFPGRFSGRQFSNSRSEMNVSTLELGDSALYLCASSLGFGQNTEAFFGQGTRLTVV.

This rearrangement joins TRBV7-3 to TRBJ1-6; D gene uncertain. This CDR3 spans 15 amino acids. The V end was cut by 2 bases, the J end by 9 bases, with 14 bases between. CDR1 is SGHTA and CDR2 is FQGTGA in the germline V gene. The CDR3 bases are TGTGCCAGCAGCTTACAGCCAGGCGTCGTTTCACCCCTCCACTTT. Encoded protein: CASSLQPGVVSPLHF.

To note about this clone: Relative to the germline gene, one junction end is altered; a read error may explain this. This chain connects TRBV14 to TRBJ2-1; D remains unclear. The V gene's germline CDR1 is SGHDN and CDR2 FVKESK. The CDR3 is 12 residues long. CDR3 protein: CASSQGRKGWIF. The CDR3, as DNA: TGTGCCAGCAGCCAAGGAAGAAAGGGCTGGATCTTC.

The V and J genes are TRBV18 and TRBJ2-5, with D possibly being TRBD2 (5 bases). Trimming left V 3 bases short and J 2 bases short, with 10 bases between. The CDR3 is 14 amino acids. Germline values: CDR1 KGHSH, CDR2 LQKENI. Here the CDR3 DNA reads TGTGCCAGCTCACCCATAGCGCCTCAAGAGACCCAGTACTTC. Amino acids: CASSPIAPQETQYF.

CDR3 DNA sequence: TGCAGCGTGGTACGTAACAGGAACACTGAAGCTTTCTTT. This encodes CSVVRNRNTEAFF. The chain carries TRBV29-1 and TRBJ1-1; D remains ambiguous. From germline, CDR1 is SQVTM and CDR2 ANQGSEA. Trimming stripped 6 bases from V and 1 base from J, with 12 bases between. CDR3 length: 13 amino acids.